One and the same sample provided the 21 T cell receptor beta chains below, sequenced in a study of T cell responses to AZD1222 COVID-19 vaccine (dated by TCRdb to 2020 to 2023). Sample time point, as interpreted from the label and publication: baseline before first vaccination. The library was generated by the immunoSEQ multiplex PCR assay. TCRdb obtained this table from immuneACCESS and retained in-frame rearrangements with V and J assigned. These tables miss some clones; where compared with another copy, unresolved V genes account for less than half of the shortfall, and the remainder is unexplained. This sample lists about 100,000 clones; about 93% were detected once. In total, the top ten clones hold around 20% of the sample. Sequenced here: peripheral blood, sampled on day 0 of AZD1222 vaccination. The receptors originated from an adult in good health.

The rearrangement uses TRBV20-1 and TRBJ2-7; D may match TRBD1 or TRBD2 (5 bases each). Trimming shortened V by 3 bases and J by 6 bases, and 15 bases separated the two germline ends. This CDR3 is 13 amino acids long. From germline, CDR1 is DFQATT and CDR2 SNEGSKA (reference sequence). DNA for the CDR3: TGCAGTGCTAGTCGGGACCCATCGACCGAGCAGTACTTC. The encoded protein is CSASRDPSTEQYF.

The V and J genes are TRBV7-9 and TRBJ1-2, with D possibly matching TRBD1 (5 bases). Deletions cut 8 bases from V and 4 bases from J, with 14 bases between. The CDR3 is 13 residues long. CDR1 and CDR2 (germline): SEHNR, FQNEAQ (reference sequence). The DNA of the CDR3 is TGTGCCAGCCGTCTCGGGGGGGGCTATGGCTACACCTTC. Protein: CASRLGGGYGYTF. The full variable domain, rest sourced from reference TRBV7-9 and TRBJ1-2, is DTGVSQNPRHKITKRGQNVTFRCDPISEHNRLYWYRQTLGQGPEFLTYFQNEAQLEKSRLLSDRFSAERPKGSFSTLEIQRTEQGDSAMYLCASRLGGGYGYTFGSGTRLTVV.

This chain links TRBV29-1 with TRBJ1-2, with a tentative D call TRBD1 (5 bases). This CDR3 is built from 13 residues. V dropped 6 bases and J dropped 6 bases, with 17 bases sitting between them. CDR1 is SQVTM, CDR2 ANQGSEA, per germline. The CDR3 protein is CSVDAFWGDGYTF. In DNA, the CDR3 is TGCAGCGTCGACGCCTTCTGGGGGGATGGCTACACCTTC.

This clone was counted a single time. As DNA, the CDR3 is TGTGCCAGCAGACGGGGACAGGGTAACACTGAAGCTTTCTTT. Protein sequence: CASRRGQGNTEAFF. The chain uses TRBV6-5 and TRBJ1-1, with 9 positions matching TRBD1. Trimming took 6 bases from V and 2 from J; bases not matched to a gene: 4. This CDR3 is 14 amino acids long. Germline V gene data show CDR1 as MNHEY and CDR2 as SVGAGI.

The genes are TRBV4-1 and TRBJ1-5, with D possibly being TRBD1 (6 bases). V was clipped by 0 bases and J by 0 bases, with 12 bases between them. Germline V CDR1 and CDR2: MGHRA, YSYEKL. CDR3 length equals 17 residues. The CDR3 reads CASSQESTGYSNQPQHF. The CDR3 bases are TGCGCCAGCAGCCAAGAGTCGACAGGCTATAGCAATCAGCCCCAGCATTTT.

The CDR3 sequence is CASSLPTETQYF. CDR3 nucleotides: TGCGCCAGCAGCTTGCCGACAGAGACCCAGTACTTC. This chain uses TRBV5-1 with TRBJ2-5; D gene ambiguous. V lost 1 base, J lost 4 bases, and 5 bases lay in between. This CDR3 comprises 12 residues. The germline gives CDR1 SGHRS, CDR2 YFSETQ.

The rearrangement uses TRBV19 and TRBJ1-5; D possibly corresponds to TRBD1 (6 bases). V was trimmed by 10 bases and J by 3 bases, leaving 13 bases between them. The length of the CDR3 is 13 residues. The germline CDR1 and CDR2 sequences are LNHDA and SQIVND (reference sequence). This CDR3 is CATHRDHNQPQHF. The CDR3 DNA follows: TGTGCCACCCACAGGGACCACAATCAGCCCCAGCATTTT. Variable domain in full (rest from reference TRBV19 and TRBJ1-5): DGGITQSPKYLFRKEGQNVTLSCEQNLNHDAMYWYRQDPGQGLRLIYYSQIVNDFQKGDIAEGYSVSREKKESFPLTVTSAQKNPTAFYLCATHRDHNQPQHFGDGTRLSIL.

This chain joins TRBV4-1 and TRBJ1-5; no reliable D call. The CDR3 has 15 residues. Trimming pared 0 bases from V and 2 bases from J, leaving 8 bases between. CDR1 MGHRA and CDR2 YSYEKL come from the germline V gene. The DNA of the CDR3 is TGCGCCAGCAGCCAAGAACAGAGCCGCAATCAGCCCCAGCATTTT. It specifies CASSQEQSRNQPQHF.

The rearrangement links TRBV6-1 to TRBJ2-5; D is unclear. V lost 2 bases and J lost 2, with 12 bases in between. The germline CDR1 and CDR2 sequences are MNHNS and SASEGT. The CDR3 is 15 amino acids. The CDR3: CASSEFGTLQETQYF. CDR3 coding DNA: TGTGCCAGCAGTGAATTCGGCACTTTACAAGAGACCCAGTACTTC.

The V and J genes are TRBV7-2 and TRBJ2-1; 8 bases match TRBD1. The junction had 6 bases not matched to a gene; V was cut back by 8 bases and J by 0 bases. The CDR3 loop spans 15 amino acids. Germline V lookup: CDR1 SGHTA, CDR2 FQGNSA. In DNA, the CDR3 is TGTGCCAGCCGATACAGGGGGAGCTCCTACAATGAGCAGTTCTTC. Encoded protein: CASRYRGSSYNEQFF.

The chain recombines TRBV9 with TRBJ2-7, with unresolved D. Germline V gives CDR1 SGDLS, CDR2 YYNGEE. Trimming removed 3 bases at V and 3 bases at J, with 10 bases between. This CDR3 has 13 residues. The CDR3 DNA reads TGTGCCAGCAGCGCTGCCGACAACTACGAGCAGTACTTC. Translation gives CASSAADNYEQYF. Full variable domain (rest looked up from reference TRBV9 and TRBJ2-7): DSGVTQTPKHLITATGQRVTLRCSPRSGDLSVYWYQQSLDQGLQFLIQYYNGEERAKGNILERFSAQQFPDLHSELNLSSLELGDSALYFCASSAADNYEQYFGPGTRLTVT.

This CDR3 is CATSESFNNEQFF. Written as DNA, the CDR3 is TGTGCCACCAGTGAGTCATTTAACAATGAGCAGTTCTTC. The rearrangement uses TRBV24-1 and TRBJ2-1; the D is unclear. V lost 4 bases to trimming and J lost 5 bases, with 8 bases between them. The CDR3 runs 13 residues. Germline values: CDR1 KGHDR, CDR2 SFDVKD.

CDR3 nucleotides: TGTGCCATCAGTCAGACGGCTGATAATTCACCCCTCCACTTT. Translated, it gives CAISQTADNSPLHF. The V call is TRBV10-3, the J call TRBJ1-6; D ambiguous. The germline V and J ends were trimmed by 5 bases and 5 bases, with 10 bases remaining between them. The CDR3 extends over 14 amino acids. Looked up from germline, CDR1 is ENHRY and CDR2 is SYGVKD.

This sequence joins TRBV19 and TRBJ2-3; D unclear. Trimming shortened V by 1 base and J by 0 bases, and 8 bases separated the two germline ends. This CDR3 region has 15 residues. CDR1 and CDR2 from the germline V gene are LNHDA and SQIVND (reference sequence). The CDR3 DNA follows: TGTGCCAGTAGTATAGGCCCATCTAGCACAGATACGCAGTATTTT. This sequence encodes CASSIGPSSTDTQYF.

The chain combines TRBV6-2 or TRBV6-3 with TRBJ1-1, with no clear D. Germline V CDR1 and CDR2: MNHEY, SVGEGT. This CDR3 comprises 16 residues. Trimming shortened V by 0 bases and J by 1 base, and 12 bases separated the two germline ends. As DNA, the CDR3 is TGTGCCAGCAGTTACTCGATTCCACGGGGGAACACTGAAGCTTTCTTT. Amino acids: CASSYSIPRGNTEAFF.

The genes are TRBV3-1 (or the pseudogene TRBV3-2) and TRBJ2-1; weak D call: TRBD1 (6 bases). The length of the CDR3 is 15 residues. The V end was cut by 4 bases, the J end by 4 bases, with 14 bases between. Germline CDR1 reads LGHDT; CDR2 reads YNNKEL (reference sequence). The DNA for the CDR3 is TGTGCCAGCAGCCTAAGGACAGCTGGGTACAATGAGCAGTTCTTC. Its protein product is CASSLRTAGYNEQFF.

This rearrangement joins TRBV7-9 to TRBJ2-2; D gene unclear. This CDR3 is 12 amino acids long. V gave up 5 bases and J gave up 6 bases, with 7 bases separating them. Germline assignment: CDR1 SEHNR and CDR2 FQNEAQ (reference sequence). The CDR3 bases are TGTGCCAGCAGCCCCCAACCCGGGGAGCTGTTTTTT. Its protein is CASSPQPGELFF.

The CDR3 sequence: CASSLGRRTGPWNEQFF. The CDR3 DNA reads TGTGCCAGCAGCCTCGGTCGGAGGACTGGGCCGTGGAATGAGCAGTTCTTC. The chain recombines TRBV6-2 or TRBV6-3 with TRBJ2-1, with D tentatively TRBD2 (5 bases). Trimming left V 6 bases short and J 7 bases short, with 25 bases between. Germline loops: CDR1 MNHEY, CDR2 SVGEGT. The CDR3 is 17 residues long.

The chain has TRBV7-6 and TRBJ1-2, with D possibly TRBD1 on 5 matching bases. The CDR3 loop spans 12 amino acids. V lost 4 bases to trimming and J lost 4 bases, with 7 bases between them. Germline-derived CDR1 and CDR2 are SGHVS and FNYEAQ. As DNA, the CDR3 is TGTGCCAGCAGCTCAGACAGCTATGGCTACACCTTC. It translates to CASSSDSYGYTF.

The V and J genes are TRBV18 and TRBJ1-1; D is undetermined. Deletions cut 2 bases from V and 5 bases from J, with 6 bases between. The CDR3 is made up of 12 amino acids. Germline V lookup: CDR1 KGHSH, CDR2 LQKENI. The DNA for the CDR3 is TGTGCCAGCTCACCAGGGAGGACTGAAGCTTTCTTT. It is translated as CASSPGRTEAFF.

The chain couples TRBV5-3 to TRBJ1-4; TRBD1 matches 7 bases. TRBV5-3 is placed among ORFs of uncertain function. This CDR3 contains 13 residues. The V and J ends lost 0 bases and 7 bases, in that order; junction bases with no gene match: 0. Here the CDR3 reads CARSLEGAEKLFF. The CDR3 DNA follows: TGTGCCAGAAGCTTGGAGGGGGCTGAAAAACTGTTTTTT.